These T cell receptor beta chains were read from a single sample in a study of shared clonotypes between healthy human individuals. Clones were read by immunoSEQ multiplex PCR, and TCRdb kept only the in-frame ones, dropping some. The sample lists 1,500,000 or so clones, about 98.5% occurring once. The specimen was naive CD4+ T cells sorted from blood. Receptors were obtained from a man aged 25-45 years in good health. Each CDR3 is given with its conserved first and last residue. A D gene is named only where the DNA matches it firmly. Clone size appears in some rows only: once, few, many, or a class for an expanded clone.

d_gene | abundance | j_gene | v_gene | len | CDR3nt | CDR3aa
NA | NA | TRBJ2-1 | TRBV7-3 | 19 | TGTGCCAGCAGCTTACTAGGGCGAAAGTGGGGTCGAGACGACAATGAGCAGTTCTTC | CASSLLGRKWGRDDNEQFF
TRBD1 | NA | TRBJ2-5 | TRBV18 | 12 | TGTGCCAGTCAAGACAGGGGAGAGACCCAGTACTTC | CASQDRGETQYF
NA | NA | TRBJ2-5 | TRBV18 | 12 | TGTGCCAGCTCAATACAGGGAAAGACCCAGTACTTC | CASSIQGKTQYF
TRBD1 | once | TRBJ1-2 | TRBV15 | 16 | TGTGCCACCAGCAGAGCCCTGACAGGGAGCCTGAATGGCTACACCTTC | CATSRALTGSLNGYTF
NA | NA | TRBJ2-7 | TRBV5-1 | 12 | TGCGCCAGCAGCTTCTATCCGTACGAGCAGTACTTC | CASSFYPYEQYF
NA | NA | TRBJ1-3 | TRBV18 | 17 | TGTGCCAGCTCACCTCTAGGAGCGGACAGTCTTGGAAACACCATATATTTT | CASSPLGADSLGNTIYF
TRBD1 | NA | TRBJ1-1 | TRBV5-1 | 16 | TGCGCCAGCAGCCCCTCCTCCGGGACAGGGGATACTGAAGCTTTCTTT | CASSPSSGTGDTEAFF
NA | NA | TRBJ1-1 | TRBV29-1 | 11 | TGCAGCGTTGTTGTGAACACTGAAGCTTTCTTT | CSVVVNTEAFF
NA | NA | TRBJ2-7 | TRBV7-2 | 14 | TGTGCCAGCAGCCCGACCCGGGACTCTCACGAGCAGTACTTC | CASSPTRDSHEQYF
NA | NA | TRBJ1-5 | TRBV5-8 | 14 | TGTGCCAGCAGCTTGGGCGTTAGCAATCAGCCCCAGCATTTT | CASSLGVSNQPQHF
NA | NA | TRBJ1-4 | TRBV7-9 | 14 | TGTGCCAGCAGCCCCACAGGGTTTGGCGAAAAACTGTTTTTT | CASSPTGFGEKLFF
NA | NA | TRBJ1-2 | TRBV7-9 | 13 | TGTGCCAGCAGCTTAGAAGTTCTCTATGGCTACACCTTC | CASSLEVLYGYTF
NA | NA | TRBJ2-6 | TRBV7-3 | 15 | TGTGCCAGCAGCTCTCAGGGAGTTGGGGCCAACGTCCTGACTTTC | CASSSQGVGANVLTF
NA | NA | TRBJ2-3 | TRBV11-3 | 14 | TGTGCCAGCAGCTTGGGCCAGAGCACAGATACGCAGTATTTT | CASSLGQSTDTQYF
NA | NA | TRBJ1-1 | TRBV28 | 13 | TGTGCCAGCAGTTTCAGGGTGAACACTGAAGCTTTCTTT | CASSFRVNTEAFF
NA | NA | TRBJ1-3 | TRBV2 | 18 | TGTGCCAGCAGTGAAAGGCCACTCCCAGGGCCTTCTGGAAACACCATATATTTT | CASSERPLPGPSGNTIYF
NA | NA | TRBJ2-3 | TRBV19 | 13 | TGTGCCAGTAGGACAGGACACACAGATACGCAGTATTTT | CASRTGHTDTQYF
TRBD2 | NA | TRBJ2-7 | TRBV6-5 | 15 | TGTGCCAGCAGGCCACTTCTAGCGGGAGCCTACGAGCAGTACTTC | CASRPLLAGAYEQYF
TRBD2 | few | TRBJ2-2 | TRBV2 | 15 | TGTGCCAGCCATCGGACTAGCGGAAACACCGGGGAGCTGTTTTTT | CASHRTSGNTGELFF
NA | once | TRBJ1-1 | TRBV19 | 18 | TGTGCCAGACCGATAAGACGGCGGGGATCCTCCTCGAAGGCTGAAGCTTTCTTT | CARPIRRRGSSSKAEAFF
NA | once | TRBJ2-2 | TRBV9 | 15 | TGTGCCAGCAGCGTCATGGGGGCGAACACCGGGGAGCTGTTTTTT | CASSVMGANTGELFF
NA | NA | TRBJ2-1 | TRBV19 | 13 | TGTGCCAGTAGGACGGTAACGGGGTATGAGCAGTTCTTC | CASRTVTGYEQFF
TRBD1 | NA | TRBJ1-1 | TRBV19 | 14 | TGTGCCAGTAGTAACGGACAGGGTCACACTGAAGCTTTCTTT | CASSNGQGHTEAFF
NA | NA | TRBJ2-1 | TRBV6-5 | 15 | TGTGCCAGCAGTTACATGCCTAGACAGTACAATGAGCAGTTCTTC | CASSYMPRQYNEQFF
TRBD2 | NA | TRBJ2-7 | TRBV7-2 | 18 | TGTGCCAGCAGCTTAGTTGGGACTAGCCCAACGAGCTCCTACGAGCAGTACTTC | CASSLVGTSPTSSYEQYF
TRBD2 | NA | TRBJ2-7 | TRBV7-9 | 15 | TGTGCCAGCAGCTTACCCGCCGGGACTAGCGGCGAGCAGTACTTC | CASSLPAGTSGEQYF
TRBD1 | NA | TRBJ2-3 | TRBV2 | 12 | TGTGCCAGCAGCTCAGACAGGGGCCGTCCGTATTTT | CASSSDRGRPYF
NA | NA | TRBJ2-3 | TRBV5-4 | 15 | TGTGCCAGCAGGGAACCGGGACTTACCACAGATACGCAGTATTTT | CASREPGLTTDTQYF
NA | NA | TRBJ1-2 | TRBV19 | 14 | TGTGCCAGTAGTATAGACGGCGAAACGGTTGGCTACACCTTC | CASSIDGETVGYTF
TRBD1 | NA | TRBJ1-5 | TRBV2 | 15 | TGTGCCAGCAGTGAATTCGGGACAGCTAATCAGCCCCAGCATTTT | CASSEFGTANQPQHF
NA | NA | TRBJ2-1 | TRBV14 | 13 | TGTGCCAGCACCCGTGGAGGGCACAATGAGCAGTTCTTC | CASTRGGHNEQFF
TRBD2 | NA | TRBJ2-6 | TRBV4-3 | 19 | TGCGCCAGCAGCCAAGAAGCGGGGCGGTCTAGCTCTGGGGCCAACGTCCTGACTTTC | CASSQEAGRSSSGANVLTF
NA | NA | TRBJ2-6 | TRBV4-1 | 14 | TGCGCCAGCAGCCAAGGGGTTGGGGCCAACGTCCTGACTTTC | CASSQGVGANVLTF
NA | NA | TRBJ2-7 | TRBV5-1 | 14 | TGCGCCAGCAGCTCCCCAGAGGGCTCCTACGAGCAGTACTTC | CASSSPEGSYEQYF
TRBD2 | NA | TRBJ2-1 | TRBV6-5 | 15 | TGTGCCAGCAGCCGACTAGCGGGACGCTACAATGAGCAGTTCTTC | CASSRLAGRYNEQFF
NA | NA | TRBJ1-5 | TRBV4-1 | 16 | TGCGCCAGCAGCCAAATCGGACAGAGACTAAATCAGCCCCAGCATTTT | CASSQIGQRLNQPQHF
NA | NA | TRBJ2-2 | TRBV2 | 15 | TGTGCCAGCAGTGAACCGGATATTGGACCCGGGGAGCTGTTTTTT | CASSEPDIGPGELFF
NA | once | TRBJ2-1 | TRBV7-9 | 15 | TGTGCCAGCAGCCCCACCATGGCAAACCTCAATGAGCAGTTCTTC | CASSPTMANLNEQFF
NA | NA | TRBJ2-7 | TRBV6-6 | 14 | TGTGCCAGCAGTTACGAAACAAAGGCCGGGGAGCAGTACTTC | CASSYETKAGEQYF
NA | NA | TRBJ1-1 | TRBV5-4 | 15 | TGTGCCAGCAGCCCACGAGGGGGGGGCTATTCTGAAGCTTTCTTT | CASSPRGGGYSEAFF
NA | NA | TRBJ1-2 | TRBV10-3 | 14 | TGTGCCATCAGTGAATGGACAGATAACTATGGCTACACCTTC | CAISEWTDNYGYTF
TRBD1 | NA | TRBJ2-5 | TRBV2 | 14 | TGTGCCACCCGATGGACAGGGATCGAAGAGACCCAGTACTTC | CATRWTGIEETQYF
NA | once | TRBJ2-2 | TRBV10-1 | 16 | TGCGCCAGCAGTGAGTCTGGGAGCGCCAACACCGGGGAGCTGTTTTTT | CASSESGSANTGELFF